This T cell receptor (beta chain) was obtained from a study of cytomegalovirus exposure and HLA in healthy donors. In the PCR, 60 Vbeta and 13 Jbeta primers were used. Assay used: immunoSEQ multiplex PCR; TCRdb lists only in-frame clones, some missing. The repertoire has about 170,000 clones, approximately 70% of them found once; the top ten carry 5% to 5.5%. With regard to this clone: Its antigen is currently unknown.

This CDR3 comprises 13 residues. From germline, CDR1 is MDHEN and CDR2 SYDVKM. The trim removed 7 bases at V and 6 bases at J, leaving 9 bases unmatched. Donors sampled were nominally healthy, though unrecorded immune exposures were likely. Notes on the study in general: CMV serostatus was the only immune exposure information that was available.

This clonotype was obtained from a woman between 18 and 30 years old in good health and CMV-seropositive. The chain combines TRBV28 with TRBJ2-7, with 7 nucleotides matching TRBD1. Sequenced sample: PBMCs. CDR3 sequence (DNA): TGTGCCAGCAATGACAGGGTATCGATCGAGCAGTACTTC. Amino acid sequence: CASNDRVSIEQYF.